The 6 T cell receptor beta chains below were found in one sample sequenced in a study of blood T cell repertoires in COVID-19 (dated by TCRdb to 2020 to 2022). The library was obtained by the immunoSEQ multiplex PCR assay. TCRdb took this table from immuneACCESS and kept in-frame rearrangements with V and J called. Such tables lack part of the clones; where checked against another copy, unresolved V genes explain under half of the gap, and the rest is unexplained. The sample has about 170,000 clones on record, around 78% of them singletons. The ten top clones hold approximately 4.7% of the sample. Sequencing was carried out using PBMCs or T cells enriched from blood (not recorded which). The receptors stem from a woman between 45 and 60 years old who had recovered from COVID-19.

J is TRBJ2-1 and V is TRBV3-1 (or the pseudogene TRBV3-2), with TRBD2 matching 13 bases. The V segment lost 4 bases and the J segment 6 bases; nucleotides outside the gene matches: 3. CDR3 length equals 15 residues. Germline V CDR1 and CDR2: LGHDT, YNNKEL (reference sequence). The DNA of the CDR3 is TGTGCCAGCAGCCTTTGGACTAGCGGGGGCAATGAGCAGTTCTTC. This gives the protein CASSLWTSGGNEQFF.

The J gene is TRBJ2-1, the V gene TRBV5-1; 7 nucleotides align to TRBD2. The CDR3 spans 16 residues. Germline V gives CDR1 SGHRS, CDR2 YFSETQ. V lost 1 base, J lost 2 bases, and 6 bases stayed unmatched. CDR3 residues: CASSLLPSGTYNEQFF. CDR3 nucleotide sequence: TGCGCCAGCAGCTTGTTGCCTAGCGGTACCTACAATGAGCAGTTCTTC.

The gene calls are TRBV5-1 and TRBJ1-1; D remains ambiguous. The CDR3 consists of 14 residues. Trimming stripped 4 bases from V and 4 bases from J, with 14 bases between. Germline assignment: CDR1 SGHRS and CDR2 YFSETQ. In nucleotides, the CDR3 is TGCGCCAGCAGCCCCCGGGGAGCGGGCACTGAAGCTTTCTTT. Amino acids: CASSPRGAGTEAFF.

CDR3: CASSYSLAAGGEQFF. CDR3 in DNA: TGTGCCAGCAGTTACAGTCTAGCGGCTGGGGGTGAGCAGTTCTTC. The rearrangement uses TRBV6-2 or TRBV6-3 and TRBJ2-1; 7 positions agree with TRBD2. J was trimmed by 9 bases and V by 2 bases; bases with no gene match: 10. The length of the CDR3 is 15 residues. Looked up from germline, CDR1 is MNHEY and CDR2 is SVGEGT.

The chain is built from TRBV13 and TRBJ1-1, with a weak D call TRBD1 (6 bases). V lost 5 bases to trimming and J lost 6 bases, with 10 bases between them. The CDR3 contains 12 residues. Germline-derived CDR1 and CDR2 are PRHDT and FYEKMQ (reference sequence). The CDR3 sequence: CASSTQGPEAFF. The CDR3 region has the DNA TGTGCCAGCAGCACACAGGGCCCTGAAGCTTTCTTT.

This clone was seen just once. V gene TRBV3-1 (or the pseudogene TRBV3-2) combines with J gene TRBJ2-5, with a tentative D call TRBD2 (6 bases). Trimming removed 6 bases from V and 7 bases from J, with 21 bases in between. Germline-derived CDR1 and CDR2 are LGHDT and YNNKEL (reference sequence). This CDR3 has 15 amino acids. The CDR3 nucleotides are TGTGCCAGCAGGCAGGTGGCGGGGCCACTCGGGACCCAGTACTTC. It is translated as CASRQVAGPLGTQYF.